The 10 T cell receptor beta chains given below trace back to one sample, sequenced in a study of response to subunit inactivated influenza vaccine. Each CDR3 protein is one row after TCRdb ran MiXCR on the RT-PCR reads. Among approximately 500,000 distinct CDR3 sequences listed, 13% were seen once. The sample was PBMCs from blood, taken 45 days after vaccination. These receptors came from a man aged 45-60 years who received an inactivated influenza vaccine.

This clonotype was seen repeatedly, ten times or more. V gene TRBV15 combines with J gene TRBJ2-3, with D unresolved. This CDR3 comprises 17 residues. Germline V gene data show CDR1 as LNHNV and CDR2 as YYDKDF (reference sequence). Trimming removed 0 bases at V and 0 bases at J, with 13 bases between. CDR3 nucleotide sequence: TGTGCCACCAGCAGAGATTTATCAGGTTTTAGCACAGATACGCAGTATTTT. This sequence encodes CATSRDLSGFSTDTQYF.

This clonotype was seen only a few times. This chain connects TRBV12-3 or TRBV12-4 to TRBJ2-2; 8 positions match TRBD1. The CDR3 is 15 amino acids. The trim removed 5 bases at V and 5 bases at J, leaving 7 bases unmatched. CDR3 residues: CASSPWTGSTGELFF. CDR3 coding DNA: TGTGCCAGCAGTCCCTGGACAGGGAGTACCGGGGAGCTGTTTTTT.

The chain has TRBV10-2 and TRBJ2-1; 12 positions match TRBD2. Germline values: CDR1 WSHSY, CDR2 SAAADI. V shed 8 bases, J shed 10 bases, and the junction held 15 bases outside the gene matches. The length of the CDR3 is 16 residues. CDR3 sequence reads: CASVGTSGPGFREQFF. The CDR3 region has the DNA TGCGCCAGCGTCGGGACTAGCGGGCCAGGATTTAGGGAGCAGTTCTTC.

In this sample, this clonotype turned up a few times. The chain has TRBV12-3 or TRBV12-4 and TRBJ2-5, with 7 positions matching TRBD2. Trimming at V came to 5 bases and at J to 4 bases, leaving 7 bases not matched to a gene. The CDR3 consists of 14 residues. CDR3 amino acids: CASSGSSGTETQYF. The CDR3 DNA is TGTGCCAGCAGTGGATCGAGCGGGACAGAGACCCAGTACTTC.

This clonotype was seen a few times. The V call is TRBV5-1, the J call TRBJ2-3; 9 nucleotides align to TRBD2. The CDR3 consists of 20 residues. With V trimmed by 6 bases and J by 1 base, 21 bases remained unmatched. The germline V gene has CDR1 SGHRS and CDR2 YFSETQ. The CDR3 spells CASTDRTVSSGGGGTDTQYF. As DNA, the CDR3 is TGCGCCAGCACGGACCGCACAGTTAGTAGCGGGGGAGGAGGCACAGATACGCAGTATTTT.

This clonotype was seen a handful of times. This sequence joins TRBV5-5 and TRBJ2-3; D perhaps matches TRBD2 (5 bases). This CDR3 has 13 residues. Trimming cost V 4 bases and J 5 bases, with 11 bases left between them. Germline assignment: CDR1 SGHKS and CDR2 YYEKEE (reference sequence). The CDR3 loop reads CASSPRGLDTQYF. CDR3 bases: TGTGCCAGCAGCCCCCGGGGTCTAGATACGCAGTATTTT.

The chain employs TRBV20-1 and TRBJ2-1; 9 bases match TRBD2. This CDR3 spans 14 amino acids. Looked up from germline, CDR1 is DFQATT and CDR2 is SNEGSKA (reference sequence). The J segment lost 10 bases and the V segment lost 6 bases, leaving 13 bases of the junction unmatched. CDR3 DNA: TGCAGTGCGCCGGCGCTAGCGAGCGGGGGGGAGCAGTTCTTC. This sequence encodes CSAPALASGGEQFF.

This clonotype came up a few times. The J gene is TRBJ2-1, the V gene TRBV4-2; 8 nucleotides agree with TRBD2. CDR3 size: 15 residues. Germline V gene sequence: CDR1 LGHNA, CDR2 YNFKEQ. The V segment lost 0 bases and the J segment 5 bases; nucleotides outside the gene matches: 3. The CDR3 spells CASSQDGLAHNEQFF. CDR3 nucleotide sequence: TGTGCCAGCAGCCAAGATGGACTAGCCCACAATGAGCAGTTCTTC.

This clonotype was seen ten or more times. The rearrangement uses TRBV29-1 and TRBJ2-7; D perhaps matches TRBD2 (6 bases). This CDR3 region has 11 residues. Germline V gives CDR1 SQVTM, CDR2 ANQGSEA. Trimming cost V 6 bases and J 5 bases, with 11 bases left between them. Here the CDR3 DNA reads TGCAGCGTCCGGTGGGGGGACGAGCAGTACTTC. The encoded protein is CSVRWGDEQYF.

There are many counts of this clonotype. The V call is TRBV12-3 or TRBV12-4, the J call TRBJ1-1; perhaps TRBD1 as D (5 bases). The ends were cut back, 6 bases at V and 1 base at J, with 9 bases in the middle. This CDR3 region has 13 residues. CDR3 in amino acids: CASSSGANTEAFF. The CDR3 region has the DNA TGTGCCAGCAGCTCCGGGGCGAACACTGAAGCTTTCTTT.